Sequencing of this T cell receptor beta chain was carried out in a study of cytomegalovirus exposure and HLA in healthy donors. Whole-study results and caveats: Rare sequences made up most TCRs, while some public TCRs were found in many donors.

Both 60 Vbeta primers and 13 Jbeta primers went into the PCR. The data were produced by immunoSEQ multiplex PCR, yet TCRdb's version contains in-frame clones alone and is incomplete. Among around 150,000 clones listed, 60% to 80% were seen once. V gave up 7 bases and J gave up 5 bases, with 15 bases separating them. Germline V gene data show CDR1 as SNHLY and CDR2 as FYNNEI. The CDR3 extends over 13 amino acids. With respect to this clone: The antigen remains undetermined.

The gene calls are TRBV2 and TRBJ2-7; D may be TRBD1 (7 bases). The sequencing sample was made of PBMCs. This receptor was obtained from a male donor in good health and CMV-seronegative. The CDR3 DNA is TGTGCCAGCACTCGGCAGGGGGGCCACGAGCAGTACTTC. Protein: CASTRQGGHEQYF.